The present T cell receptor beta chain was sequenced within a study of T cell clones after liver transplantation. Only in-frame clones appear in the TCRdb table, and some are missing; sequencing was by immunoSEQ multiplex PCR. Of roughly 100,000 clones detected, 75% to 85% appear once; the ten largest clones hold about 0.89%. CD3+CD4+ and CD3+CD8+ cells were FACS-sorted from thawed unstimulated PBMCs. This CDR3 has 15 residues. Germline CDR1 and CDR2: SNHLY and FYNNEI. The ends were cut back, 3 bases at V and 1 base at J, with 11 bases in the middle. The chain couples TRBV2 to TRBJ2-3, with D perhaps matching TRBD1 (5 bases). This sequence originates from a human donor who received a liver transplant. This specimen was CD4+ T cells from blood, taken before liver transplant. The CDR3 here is CASSDGAAGTDTQYF. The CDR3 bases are TGTGCCAGCAGTGATGGGGCGGCGGGCACAGATACGCAGTATTTT.